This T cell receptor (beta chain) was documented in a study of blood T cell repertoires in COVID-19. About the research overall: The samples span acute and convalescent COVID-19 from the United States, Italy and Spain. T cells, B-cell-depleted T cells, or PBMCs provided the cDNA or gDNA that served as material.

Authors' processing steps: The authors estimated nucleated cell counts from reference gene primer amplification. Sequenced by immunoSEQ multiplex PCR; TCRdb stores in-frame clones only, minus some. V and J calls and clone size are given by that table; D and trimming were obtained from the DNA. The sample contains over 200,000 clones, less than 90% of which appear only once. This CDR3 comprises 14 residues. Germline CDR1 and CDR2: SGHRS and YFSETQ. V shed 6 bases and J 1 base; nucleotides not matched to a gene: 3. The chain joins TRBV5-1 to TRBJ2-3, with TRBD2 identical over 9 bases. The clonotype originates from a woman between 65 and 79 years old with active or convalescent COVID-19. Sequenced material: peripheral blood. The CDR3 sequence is CASKKRGGTDTQYF. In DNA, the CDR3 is TGCGCCAGCAAGAAGCGGGGGGGCACAGATACGCAGTATTTT.